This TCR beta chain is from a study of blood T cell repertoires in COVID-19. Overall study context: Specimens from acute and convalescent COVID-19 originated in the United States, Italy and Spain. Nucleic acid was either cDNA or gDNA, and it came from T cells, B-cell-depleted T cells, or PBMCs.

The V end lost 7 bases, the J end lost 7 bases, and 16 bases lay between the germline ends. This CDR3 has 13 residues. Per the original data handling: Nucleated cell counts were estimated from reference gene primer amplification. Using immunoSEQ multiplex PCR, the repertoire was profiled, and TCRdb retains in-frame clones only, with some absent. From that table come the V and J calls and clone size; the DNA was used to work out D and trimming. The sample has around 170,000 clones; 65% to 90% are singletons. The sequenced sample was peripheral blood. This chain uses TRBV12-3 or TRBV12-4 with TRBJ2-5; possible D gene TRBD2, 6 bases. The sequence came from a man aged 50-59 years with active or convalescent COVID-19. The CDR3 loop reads CASTISGDGTQYF. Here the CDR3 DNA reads TGTGCCAGCACCATATCGGGGGATGGGACCCAGTACTTC.